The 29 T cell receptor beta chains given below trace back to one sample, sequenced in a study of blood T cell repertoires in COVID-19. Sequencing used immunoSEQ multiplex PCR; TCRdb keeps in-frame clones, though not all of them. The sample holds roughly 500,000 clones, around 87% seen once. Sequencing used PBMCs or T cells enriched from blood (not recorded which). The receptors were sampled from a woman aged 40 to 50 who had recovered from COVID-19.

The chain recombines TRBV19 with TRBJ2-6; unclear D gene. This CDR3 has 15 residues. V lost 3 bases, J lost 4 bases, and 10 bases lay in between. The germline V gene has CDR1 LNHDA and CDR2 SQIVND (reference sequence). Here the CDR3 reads CASSIAYSGANVLTF. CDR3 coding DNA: TGTGCCAGTAGTATTGCCTATTCCGGGGCCAACGTCCTGACTTTC.

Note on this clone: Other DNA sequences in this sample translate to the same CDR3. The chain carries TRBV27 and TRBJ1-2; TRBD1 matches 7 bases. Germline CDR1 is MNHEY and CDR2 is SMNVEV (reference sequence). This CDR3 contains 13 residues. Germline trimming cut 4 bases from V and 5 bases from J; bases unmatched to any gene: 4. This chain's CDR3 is CASSSGTAYGYTF. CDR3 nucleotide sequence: TGTGCCAGCAGTTCCGGGACAGCTTATGGCTACACCTTC.

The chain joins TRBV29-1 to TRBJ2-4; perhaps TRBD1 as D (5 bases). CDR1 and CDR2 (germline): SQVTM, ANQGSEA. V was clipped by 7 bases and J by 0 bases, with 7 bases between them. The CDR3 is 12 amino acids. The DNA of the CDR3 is TGCAGCGGCGGACAAGCCAAAAACATTCAGTACTTC. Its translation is CSGGQAKNIQYF.

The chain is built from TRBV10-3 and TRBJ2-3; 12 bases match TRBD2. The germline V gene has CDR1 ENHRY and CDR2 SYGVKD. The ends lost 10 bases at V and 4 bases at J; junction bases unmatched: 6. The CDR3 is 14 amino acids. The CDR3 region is CATETSGSADTQYF. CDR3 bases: TGTGCCACTGAGACTAGCGGGAGCGCAGATACGCAGTATTTT.

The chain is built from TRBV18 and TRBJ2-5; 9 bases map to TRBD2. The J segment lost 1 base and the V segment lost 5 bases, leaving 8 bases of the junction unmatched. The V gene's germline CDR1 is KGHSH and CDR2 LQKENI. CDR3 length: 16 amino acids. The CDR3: CASSIIAGASQETQYF. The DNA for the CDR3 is TGTGCCAGCTCAATAATAGCGGGGGCTTCCCAAGAGACCCAGTACTTC.

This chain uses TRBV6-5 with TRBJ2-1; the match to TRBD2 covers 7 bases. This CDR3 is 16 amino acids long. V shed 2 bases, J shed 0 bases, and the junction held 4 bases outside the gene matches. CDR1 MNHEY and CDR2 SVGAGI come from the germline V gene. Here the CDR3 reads CASSYGRGSSYNEQFF. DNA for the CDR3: TGTGCCAGCAGTTACGGGCGCGGGAGCTCCTACAATGAGCAGTTCTTC.

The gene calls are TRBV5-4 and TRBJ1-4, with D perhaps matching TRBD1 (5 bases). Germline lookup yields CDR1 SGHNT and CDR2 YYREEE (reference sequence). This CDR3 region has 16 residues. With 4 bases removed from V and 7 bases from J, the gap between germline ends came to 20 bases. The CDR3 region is CASSPSPGGLSEKLFF. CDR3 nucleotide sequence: TGTGCCAGCAGCCCCTCCCCCGGGGGACTTTCTGAAAAACTGTTTTTT.

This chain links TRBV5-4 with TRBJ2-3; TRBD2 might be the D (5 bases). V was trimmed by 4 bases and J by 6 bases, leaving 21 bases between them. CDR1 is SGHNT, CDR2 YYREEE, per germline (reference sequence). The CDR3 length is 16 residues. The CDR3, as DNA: TGTGCCAGCAGCCCCCAGTCGGGCGGGCGGTATGATACGCAGTATTTT. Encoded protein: CASSPQSGGRYDTQYF.

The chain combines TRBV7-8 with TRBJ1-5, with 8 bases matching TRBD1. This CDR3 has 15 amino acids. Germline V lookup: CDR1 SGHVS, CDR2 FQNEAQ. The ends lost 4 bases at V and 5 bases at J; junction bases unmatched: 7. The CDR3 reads CASSYQDRGYQPQHF. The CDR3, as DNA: TGTGCCAGCAGCTACCAAGACAGGGGTTATCAGCCCCAGCATTTT.

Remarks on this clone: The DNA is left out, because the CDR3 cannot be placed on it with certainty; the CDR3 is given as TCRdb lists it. The CDR3 loop is CASSKGAVAGGSGTDTQYF. This rearrangement joins TRBV21-1 to TRBJ2-3; the tabulated D call, TRBD2, remains unverified against the DNA. TRBV21-1 is termed a pseudogene. The length of the CDR3 is 19 amino acids, counting both ends.

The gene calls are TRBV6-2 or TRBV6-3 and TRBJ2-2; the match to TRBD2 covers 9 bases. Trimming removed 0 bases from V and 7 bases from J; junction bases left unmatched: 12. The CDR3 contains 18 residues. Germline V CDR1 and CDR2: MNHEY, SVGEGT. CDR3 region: CASSYSSGSGRFGGELFF. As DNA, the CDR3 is TGTGCCAGCAGTTACTCGAGCGGTAGCGGGAGATTCGGCGGGGAGCTGTTTTTT.

The CDR3 DNA is TGTGCCAGCAGCATAGGCCGACTGAGCGGGCCGCCCTCCTACAATGAGCAGTTCTTC. Translating gives CASSIGRLSGPPSYNEQFF. V and J are TRBV6-2 or TRBV6-3 and TRBJ2-1; a possible D gene is TRBD2 (6 bases). CDR3 length equals 19 residues. Trimming took 6 bases from V and 0 from J, leaving 24 bases between them. CDR1 MNHEY and CDR2 SVGEGT come from the germline V gene.

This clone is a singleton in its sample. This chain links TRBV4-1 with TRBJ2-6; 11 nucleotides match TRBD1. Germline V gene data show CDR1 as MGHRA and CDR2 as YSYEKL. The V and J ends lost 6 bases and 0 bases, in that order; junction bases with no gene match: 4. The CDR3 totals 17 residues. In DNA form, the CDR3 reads TGCGCCAGCAGGCCGGGACAGGGGGGCTCTGGGGCCAACGTCCTGACTTTC. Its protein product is CASRPGQGGSGANVLTF.

The CDR3 region is CASSQGDSRTWHEKLFF. In DNA, the CDR3 is TGCGCCAGCAGCCAAGGGGACAGTAGGACCTGGCACGAAAAACTGTTTTTT. The chain employs TRBV4-1 and TRBJ1-4, with TRBD1 matching over 7 bases. The J segment lost 8 bases and the V segment lost 1 base, leaving 13 bases of the junction unmatched. Looked up from germline, CDR1 is MGHRA and CDR2 is YSYEKL. The CDR3 runs 17 residues.

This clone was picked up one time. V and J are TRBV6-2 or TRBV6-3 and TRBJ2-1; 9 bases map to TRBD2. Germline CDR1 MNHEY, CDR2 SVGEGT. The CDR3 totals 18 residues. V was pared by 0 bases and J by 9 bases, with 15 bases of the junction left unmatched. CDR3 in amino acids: CASSYSPILAGLRVEQFF. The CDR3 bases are TGTGCCAGCAGTTACTCGCCCATCCTAGCGGGACTACGGGTTGAGCAGTTCTTC.

CDR3 nucleotide sequence: TGTGCCAGCAGTTACCGGGGGGTTCGGACTGAAGCTTTCTTT. It codes for CASSYRGVRTEAFF. The V gene is TRBV6-5, the J gene TRBJ1-1; D is possibly TRBD1 (5 bases). Germline V gene lookup returns CDR1 MNHEY and CDR2 SVGAGI. V dropped 2 bases and J dropped 5 bases, with 12 bases sitting between them. CDR3 size: 14 residues.

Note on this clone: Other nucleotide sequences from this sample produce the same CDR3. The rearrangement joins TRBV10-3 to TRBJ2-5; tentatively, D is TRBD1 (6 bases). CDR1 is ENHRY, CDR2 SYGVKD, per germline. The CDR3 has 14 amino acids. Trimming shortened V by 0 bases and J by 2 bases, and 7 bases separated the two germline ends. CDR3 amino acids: CAISESRGQETQYF. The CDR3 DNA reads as TGTGCCATCAGTGAGTCAAGGGGGCAAGAGACCCAGTACTTC.

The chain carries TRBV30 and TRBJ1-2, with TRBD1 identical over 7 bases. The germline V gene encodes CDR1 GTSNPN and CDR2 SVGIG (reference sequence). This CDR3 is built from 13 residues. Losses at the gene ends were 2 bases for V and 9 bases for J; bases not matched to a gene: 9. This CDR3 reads CAWSSKGGFSYTF. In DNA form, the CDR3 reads TGTGCCTGGAGTTCGAAAGGGGGCTTTAGCTACACCTTC.

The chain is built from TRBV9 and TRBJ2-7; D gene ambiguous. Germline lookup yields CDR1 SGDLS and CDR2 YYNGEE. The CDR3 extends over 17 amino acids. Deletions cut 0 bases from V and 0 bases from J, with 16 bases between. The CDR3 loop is CASSVGAVTTGSYEQYF. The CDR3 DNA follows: TGTGCCAGCAGCGTAGGGGCCGTGACGACCGGCTCCTACGAGCAGTACTTC.

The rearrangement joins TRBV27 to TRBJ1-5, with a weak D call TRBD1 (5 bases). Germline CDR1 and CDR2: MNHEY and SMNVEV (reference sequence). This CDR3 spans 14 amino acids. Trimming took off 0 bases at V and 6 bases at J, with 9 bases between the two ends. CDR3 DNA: TGTGCCAGCAGTTTATCGGTTCAGGGTCAGCCCCAGCATTTT. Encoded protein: CASSLSVQGQPQHF.

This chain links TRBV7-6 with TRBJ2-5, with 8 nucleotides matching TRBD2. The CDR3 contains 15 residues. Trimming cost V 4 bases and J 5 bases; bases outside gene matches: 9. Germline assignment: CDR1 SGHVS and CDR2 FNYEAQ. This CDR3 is CASSSRGGLVETQYF. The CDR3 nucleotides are TGTGCCAGCAGCTCCCGGGGGGGACTAGTGGAGACCCAGTACTTC.

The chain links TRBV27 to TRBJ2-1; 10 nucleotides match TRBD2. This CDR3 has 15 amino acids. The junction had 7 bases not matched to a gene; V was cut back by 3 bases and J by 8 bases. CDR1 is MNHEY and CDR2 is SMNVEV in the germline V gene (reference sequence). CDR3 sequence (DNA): TGTGCCAGCAGTTTTGTAGGGACTAGCGACGATGAGCAGTTCTTC. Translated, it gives CASSFVGTSDDEQFF.

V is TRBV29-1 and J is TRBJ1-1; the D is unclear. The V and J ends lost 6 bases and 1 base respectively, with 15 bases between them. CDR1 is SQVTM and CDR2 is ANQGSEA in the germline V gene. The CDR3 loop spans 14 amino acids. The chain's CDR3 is CSVQPMTGNTEAFF. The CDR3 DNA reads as TGCAGCGTCCAACCAATGACTGGGAACACTGAAGCTTTCTTT.

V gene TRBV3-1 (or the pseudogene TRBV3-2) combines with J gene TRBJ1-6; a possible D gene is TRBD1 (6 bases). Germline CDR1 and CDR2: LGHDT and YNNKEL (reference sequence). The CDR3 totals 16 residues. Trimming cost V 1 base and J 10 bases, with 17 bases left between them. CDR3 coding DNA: TGTGCCAGCAGCCAAGTTTCCCTCGCAGGGGTGTCACCCCTCCACTTT. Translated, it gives CASSQVSLAGVSPLHF.

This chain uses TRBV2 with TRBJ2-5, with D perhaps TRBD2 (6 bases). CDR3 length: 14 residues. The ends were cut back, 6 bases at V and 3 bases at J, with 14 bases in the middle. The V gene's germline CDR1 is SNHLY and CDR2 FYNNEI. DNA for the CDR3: TGTGCCAGCAGCCCGGGACGGGGGAAAGAGACCCAGTACTTC. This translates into CASSPGRGKETQYF.

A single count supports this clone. CDR3 protein: CASSYKGLAAYNEQFF. For the CDR3, the DNA is TGTGCCAGCAGTTACAAGGGGCTAGCGGCCTACAATGAGCAGTTCTTC. This sequence joins TRBV6-5 and TRBJ2-1, with 7 bases aligning to TRBD2. The CDR3 has 16 residues. Germline V lookup: CDR1 MNHEY, CDR2 SVGAGI. The trim removed 2 bases at V and 2 bases at J, leaving 6 bases unmatched.

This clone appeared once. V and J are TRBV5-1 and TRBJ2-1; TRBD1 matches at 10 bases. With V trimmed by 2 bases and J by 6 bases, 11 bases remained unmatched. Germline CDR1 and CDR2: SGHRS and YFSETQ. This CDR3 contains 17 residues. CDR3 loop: CASSLPPGTGARNEQFF. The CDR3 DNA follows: TGCGCCAGCAGCTTACCACCCGGGACAGGGGCCCGCAATGAGCAGTTCTTC.

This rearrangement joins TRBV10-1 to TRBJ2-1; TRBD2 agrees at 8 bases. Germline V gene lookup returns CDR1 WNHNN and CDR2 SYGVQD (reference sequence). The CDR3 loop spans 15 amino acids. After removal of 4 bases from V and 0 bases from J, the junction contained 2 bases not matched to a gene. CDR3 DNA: TGCGCCAGCAGTGCCGGGACTAGCTCCTACAATGAGCAGTTCTTC. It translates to CASSAGTSSYNEQFF.

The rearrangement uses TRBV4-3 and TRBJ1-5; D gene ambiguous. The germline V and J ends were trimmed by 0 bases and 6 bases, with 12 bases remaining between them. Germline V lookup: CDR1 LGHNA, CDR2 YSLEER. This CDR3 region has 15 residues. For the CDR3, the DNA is TGCGCCAGCAGCCAAGAAGAGGGATGGGGTCAGCCCCAGCATTTT. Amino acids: CASSQEEGWGQPQHF.